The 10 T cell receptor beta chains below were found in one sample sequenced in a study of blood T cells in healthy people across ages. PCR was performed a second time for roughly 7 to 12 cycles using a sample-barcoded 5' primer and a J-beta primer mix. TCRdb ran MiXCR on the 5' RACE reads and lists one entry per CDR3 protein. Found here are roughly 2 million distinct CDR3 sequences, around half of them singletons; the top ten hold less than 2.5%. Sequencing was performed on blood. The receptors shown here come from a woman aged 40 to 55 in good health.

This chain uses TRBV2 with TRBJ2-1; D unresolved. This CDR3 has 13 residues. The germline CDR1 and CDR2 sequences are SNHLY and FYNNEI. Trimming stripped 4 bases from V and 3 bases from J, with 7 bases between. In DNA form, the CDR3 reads TGTGCCAGCAGTGCGAAAGGCTACAATGAGCAGTTCTTC. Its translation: CASSAKGYNEQFF.

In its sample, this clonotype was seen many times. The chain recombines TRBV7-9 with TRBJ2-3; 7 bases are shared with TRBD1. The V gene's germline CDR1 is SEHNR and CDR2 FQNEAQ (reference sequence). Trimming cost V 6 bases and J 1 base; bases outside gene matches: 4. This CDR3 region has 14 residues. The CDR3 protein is CASSFGTGTDTQYF. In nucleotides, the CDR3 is TGTGCCAGCAGTTTCGGGACAGGCACAGATACGCAGTATTTT. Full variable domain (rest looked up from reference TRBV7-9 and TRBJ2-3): DTGVSQNPRHKITKRGQNVTFRCDPISEHNRLYWYRQTLGQGPEFLTYFQNEAQLEKSRLLSDRFSAERPKGSFSTLEIQRTEQGDSAMYLCASSFGTGTDTQYFGPGTRLTVL.

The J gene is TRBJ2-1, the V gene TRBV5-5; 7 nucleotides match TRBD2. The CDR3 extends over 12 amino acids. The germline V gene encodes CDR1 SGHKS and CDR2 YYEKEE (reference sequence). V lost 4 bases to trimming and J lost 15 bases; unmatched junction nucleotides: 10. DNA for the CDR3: TGTGCCAGCAGCGCCGGCGGGGGTCAGGTGTTCTTC. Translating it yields CASSAGGGQVFF.

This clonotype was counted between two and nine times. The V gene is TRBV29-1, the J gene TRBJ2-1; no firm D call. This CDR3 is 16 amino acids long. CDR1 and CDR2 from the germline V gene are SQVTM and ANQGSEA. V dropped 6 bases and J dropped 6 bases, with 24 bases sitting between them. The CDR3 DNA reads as TGCAGCGTCCAAACCCCGGCTAGTTTAAGGAGCAATGAGCAGTTCTTC. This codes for CSVQTPASLRSNEQFF.

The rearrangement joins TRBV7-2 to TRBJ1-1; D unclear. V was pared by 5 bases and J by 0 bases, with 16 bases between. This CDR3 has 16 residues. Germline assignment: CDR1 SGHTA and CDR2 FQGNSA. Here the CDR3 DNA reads TGTGCCAGCAGCCCACCCTCAGGAGGACTGAACACTGAAGCTTTCTTT. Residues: CASSPPSGGLNTEAFF.

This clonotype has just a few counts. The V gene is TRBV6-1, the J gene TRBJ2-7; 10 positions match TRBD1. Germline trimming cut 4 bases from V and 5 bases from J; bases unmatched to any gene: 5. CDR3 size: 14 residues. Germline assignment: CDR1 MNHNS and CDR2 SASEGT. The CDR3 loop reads CASSAGTGVNEQYF. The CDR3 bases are TGTGCCAGCAGTGCCGGGACAGGGGTGAACGAGCAGTACTTC.

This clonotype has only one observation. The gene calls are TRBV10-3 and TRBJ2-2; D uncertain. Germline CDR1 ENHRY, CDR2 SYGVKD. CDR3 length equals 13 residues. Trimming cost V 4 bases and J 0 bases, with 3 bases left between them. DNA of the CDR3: TGTGCCATCAGTGCCACGAACACCGGGGAGCTGTTTTTT. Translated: CAISATNTGELFF.

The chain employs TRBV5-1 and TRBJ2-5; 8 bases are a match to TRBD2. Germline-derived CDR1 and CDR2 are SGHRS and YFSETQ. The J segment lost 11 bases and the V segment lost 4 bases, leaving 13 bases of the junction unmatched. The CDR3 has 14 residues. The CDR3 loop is CASSPGLEYNEQYF. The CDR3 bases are TGCGCCAGCAGCCCGGGACTAGAGTACAATGAGCAGTACTTC.

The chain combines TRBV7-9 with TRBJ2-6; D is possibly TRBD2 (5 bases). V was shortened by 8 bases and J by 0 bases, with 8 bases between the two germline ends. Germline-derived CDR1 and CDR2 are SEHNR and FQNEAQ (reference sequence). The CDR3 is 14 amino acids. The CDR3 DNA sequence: TGTGCCAGCCATCTAGCCTCTGGGGCCAACGTCCTGACTTTC. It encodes CASHLASGANVLTF.

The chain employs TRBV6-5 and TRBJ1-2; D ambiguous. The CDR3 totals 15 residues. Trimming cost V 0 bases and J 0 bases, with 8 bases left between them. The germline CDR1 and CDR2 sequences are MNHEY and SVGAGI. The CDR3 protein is CASSYSQIANYGYTF. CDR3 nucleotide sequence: TGTGCCAGCAGTTACTCCCAGATCGCTAACTATGGCTACACCTTC.